This T cell receptor (beta chain) derives from a study of CD8 T cells in Susac syndrome. In germline, CDR1 is MNHEY, CDR2 SMNVEV (reference sequence). Trimming cost V 5 bases and J 7 bases; bases outside gene matches: 10. The CDR3 has 14 amino acids. It was with random hexamers that roughly 0.5 to 1 ug RNA was reverse transcribed. TCRdb fed the immunoSEQ multiplex PCR reads into MiXCR, producing one record per CDR3 protein. The sample has around 150,000 distinct CDR3 sequences, 90% to 95% seen once. TCR beta sequencing was performed on blood CD8+ and CD4+ T cells. The TEMRA cells underwent FACS enrichment, while the CD8+ and CD4+ T cells underwent negative isolation.

The sequence derives from a human donor in good health. This chain links TRBV27 with TRBJ2-5; 7 nucleotides agree with TRBD2. The source material was CD4+ T cells from PBMCs. The DNA for the CDR3 is TGTGCCAGCAGTCCATTCTCGGGGGAGGGGACCCAGTACTTC. Its protein is CASSPFSGEGTQYF.